The rows below give T cell receptor beta chains drawn from one sample of a study of T cell clones after liver transplantation. Repertoires were generated with immunoSEQ multiplex PCR, while TCRdb's copy carries only in-frame clones and drops some. This table has 70,000 to 85,000 clones, about 80% appearing once. The sample was CD4+ T cells from blood, taken before liver transplant. The receptors come from a human donor who received a liver transplant. The CDR3 runs from the conserved cysteine through the conserved F or W. Not every row has a clone size; where given, it reads once, few, many or a size class.

v_call clone_size cdr3_aa
TRBV6-5 - CASSLRGPGNEQFF
TRBV7-9 - CASSSTYYPAYNEQFF
TRBV27 few CASTPTGERDYYEQYF
TRBV9 - CASSVGGQPYVEAFF
TRBV6-6 - CASRSRTVSYEQYF
TRBV21-1 - CASNVEGWTRFSGANVLTF
TRBV6-1 - CASSLERNTEAFF
TRBV2 - CASKYSGSSYNEQFF
TRBV7-2 - CASSKTGWEYGYTF
TRBV18 - CASSPPGASYEQYF
TRBV28 - CASSLPLLDTQYF
TRBV2 once CASSDPGGPKNIQYF
TRBV20-1 - CSARDGYEQYF
TRBV9 - CASTPLTASYGYTF
TRBV11-2 - CASRAPGGHEQFF
TRBV4-3 - CASSSGQFNQPQHF
TRBV5-1 - CASSLYQDLTGELFF
TRBV28 few CASSFRQGLRPSGNTIYF
TRBV5-4 - CASSPQDSTDTQYF
TRBV19 - CASSIRRSTDTQYF
TRBV6-1 - CASRQQGGNEQFF
TRBV5-1 - CASREGFYSTDTQYF
TRBV7-2 - CASSLAPLVGGRANTGELFF
TRBV5-4 - CASSPTRPAYEQYF
TRBV28 once CASSGQGQDFEKLFF
TRBV2 - CASSPGPGGNSPLHF
TRBV28 - CASTRGGPNTEAFF
TRBV7-9 few CASSGGRTFANTGELFF
TRBV9 - CASSVGRGGVTEAFF
TRBV7-7 - CASSPSVGVETQYF
TRBV7-2 - CASSLAPGQGAEQYF
TRBV7-8 - CASSHTSTGKETQYF
TRBV9 - CASSVAGEYYGYTF
TRBV4-2 - CASSQDISSSYNEQFF
TRBV6-1 - CASSEYGTGSYEQYF
TRBV7-2 once CASSLDSGTAYQPQHF
TRBV27 few CASSLKGPPNTEAFF
TRBV5-1 - CASSLGSASTDTQYF
TRBV2 few CASSLTGDINYGYTF